The entry that follows covers one T cell receptor (beta chain) sequence. The entry originates in a study of sequential checkpoint blockade in melanoma. Produced via immunoSEQ multiplex PCR; TCRdb's table is partial and in-frame only. The sample has about 6,100 clones, around 59% seen once; the top ten hold roughly a sixth. Regarding treatment: randomized to nivolumab then ipilimumab (arm A) or the reverse (arm B). The sample in question was CD8+ T cells sorted from blood (inferred from file names), obtained from a patient given nivolumab and ipilimumab in sequence. This TCR was sampled from a human donor with melanoma.

CDR3 sequence reads: CASSPIPPQGSWEKLFF. The CDR3 DNA reads as TGTGCCAGCAGTCCCATACCGCCTCAGGGTTCTTGGGAAAAACTGTTTTTT. This chain uses TRBV27 with TRBJ1-4; a weak D match, TRBD1 (5 bases). Trimming took off 5 bases at V and 8 bases at J, with 24 bases between the two ends. The CDR3 totals 17 residues. Germline loops: CDR1 MNHEY, CDR2 SMNVEV (reference sequence).